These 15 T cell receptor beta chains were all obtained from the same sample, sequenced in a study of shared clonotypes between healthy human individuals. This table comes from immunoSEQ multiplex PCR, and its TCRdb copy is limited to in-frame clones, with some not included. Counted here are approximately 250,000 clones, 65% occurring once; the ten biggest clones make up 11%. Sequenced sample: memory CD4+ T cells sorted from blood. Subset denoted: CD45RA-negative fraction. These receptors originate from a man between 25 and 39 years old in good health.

As DNA, the CDR3 is TGTGCCAGCAGGTCTCCGGGACTAGCGGGCACCGGGGAGCTGTTTTTT. Protein: CASRSPGLAGTGELFF. V usage is TRBV2 and J usage is TRBJ2-2; 12 nucleotides match TRBD2. This CDR3 spans 16 amino acids. V lost 6 bases to trimming and J lost 4 bases; unmatched junction nucleotides: 6. Germline-derived CDR1 and CDR2 are SNHLY and FYNNEI.

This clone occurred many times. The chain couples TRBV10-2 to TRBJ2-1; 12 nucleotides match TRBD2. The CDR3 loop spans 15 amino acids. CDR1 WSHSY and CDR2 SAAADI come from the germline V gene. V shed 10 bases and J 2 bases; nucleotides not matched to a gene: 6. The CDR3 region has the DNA TGCGCCACCGCGACTAGCGGGAGCGCCTACAATGAGCAGTTCTTC. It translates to CATATSGSAYNEQFF.

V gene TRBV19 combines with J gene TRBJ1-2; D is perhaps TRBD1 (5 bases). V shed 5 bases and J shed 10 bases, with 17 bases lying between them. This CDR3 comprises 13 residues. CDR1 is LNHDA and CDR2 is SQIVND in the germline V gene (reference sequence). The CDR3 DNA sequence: TGTGCCAGTAGTCCTCAGTTCTGGGACCACTACACCTTC. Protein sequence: CASSPQFWDHYTF.

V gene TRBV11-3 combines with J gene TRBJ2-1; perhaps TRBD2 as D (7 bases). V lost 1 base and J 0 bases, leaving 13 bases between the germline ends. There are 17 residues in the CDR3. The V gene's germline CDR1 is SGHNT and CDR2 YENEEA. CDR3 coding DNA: TGTGCCAGCAGCTTAGGCGGGGCGGGGGCCTCCTACAATGAGCAGTTCTTC. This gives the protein CASSLGGAGASYNEQFF.

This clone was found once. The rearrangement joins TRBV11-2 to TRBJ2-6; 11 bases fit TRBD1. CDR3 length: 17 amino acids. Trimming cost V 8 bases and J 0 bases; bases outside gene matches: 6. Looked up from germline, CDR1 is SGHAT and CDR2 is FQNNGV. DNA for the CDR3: TGTGCCAGCGGCTGGACAGGGGGCGGCTCTGGGGCCAACGTCCTGACTTTC. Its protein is CASGWTGGGSGANVLTF.

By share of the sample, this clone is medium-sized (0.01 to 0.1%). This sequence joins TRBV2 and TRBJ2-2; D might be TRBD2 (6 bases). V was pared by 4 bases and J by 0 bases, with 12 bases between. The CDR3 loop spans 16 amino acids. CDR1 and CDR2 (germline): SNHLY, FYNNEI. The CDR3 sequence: CASSVLAGTNTGELFF. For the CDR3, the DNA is TGTGCCAGCAGTGTATTGGCGGGGACGAACACCGGGGAGCTGTTTTTT.

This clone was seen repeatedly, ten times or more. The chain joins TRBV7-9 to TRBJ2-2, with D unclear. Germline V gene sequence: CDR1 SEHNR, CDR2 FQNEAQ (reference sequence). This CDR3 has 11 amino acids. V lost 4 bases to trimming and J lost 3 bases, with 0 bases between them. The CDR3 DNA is TGTGCCAGCAGCTACACCGGGGAGCTGTTTTTT. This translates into CASSYTGELFF.

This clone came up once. This CDR3 reads CASSYVNEQYF. The CDR3, as DNA: TGTGCCAGCAGCTACGTCAACGAGCAGTACTTC. V is TRBV11-2 and J is TRBJ2-7; D unresolved. Germline loops: CDR1 SGHAT, CDR2 FQNNGV. The CDR3 length is 11 residues. V lost 4 bases to trimming and J lost 5 bases, with 6 bases between them. The full variable domain, with the rest looked up from reference TRBV11-2 and TRBJ2-7, is EAGVAQSPRYKIIEKRQSVAFWCNPISGHATLYWYQQILGQGPKLLIQFQNNGVVDDSQLPKDRFSAERLKGVDSTLKIQPAKLEDSAVYLCASSYVNEQYFGPGTRLTVT.

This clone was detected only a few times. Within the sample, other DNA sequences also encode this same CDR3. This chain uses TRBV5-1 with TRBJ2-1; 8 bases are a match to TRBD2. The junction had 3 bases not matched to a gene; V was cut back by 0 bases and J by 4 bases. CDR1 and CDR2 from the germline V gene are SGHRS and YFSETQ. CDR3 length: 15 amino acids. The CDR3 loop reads CASSLDGRGYNEQFF. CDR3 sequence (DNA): TGCGCCAGCAGCTTGGACGGGAGGGGATACAATGAGCAGTTCTTC.

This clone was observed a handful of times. The CDR3 region is CASSHRGDYEQYF. For the CDR3, the DNA is TGTGCCAGCAGTCACAGGGGAGACTACGAGCAGTACTTC. The chain links TRBV6-5 to TRBJ2-7; 7 nucleotides align to TRBD1. The germline gives CDR1 MNHEY, CDR2 SVGAGI. Trimming took 5 bases from V and 3 from J; bases not matched to a gene: 4. The CDR3 spans 13 residues.

Written as DNA, the CDR3 is TGTGCCAGCAGCCCCTCGGGCAGGGACTATGGCTACACCTTC. Its translation is CASSPSGRDYGYTF. This rearrangement joins TRBV7-2 to TRBJ1-2; D perhaps matches TRBD1 (5 bases). V lost 5 bases, J lost 3 bases, and 13 bases lay in between. CDR1 and CDR2 from the germline V gene are SGHTA and FQGNSA. The CDR3 length is 14 residues. Complete variable domain (other parts from reference TRBV7-2 and TRBJ1-2): GAGVSQSPSNKVTEKGKDVELRCDPISGHTALYWYRQSLGQGLEFLIYFQGNSAPDKSGLPSDRFSAERTGGSVSTLTIQRTQQEDSAVYLCASSPSGRDYGYTFGSGTRLTVV.

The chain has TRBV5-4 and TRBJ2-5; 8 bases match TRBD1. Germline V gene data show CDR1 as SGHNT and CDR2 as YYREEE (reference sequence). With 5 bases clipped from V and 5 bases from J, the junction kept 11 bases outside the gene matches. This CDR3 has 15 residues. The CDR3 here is CASRGGQGTRETQYF. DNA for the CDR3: TGTGCCAGCAGGGGTGGACAGGGTACACGGGAGACCCAGTACTTC.

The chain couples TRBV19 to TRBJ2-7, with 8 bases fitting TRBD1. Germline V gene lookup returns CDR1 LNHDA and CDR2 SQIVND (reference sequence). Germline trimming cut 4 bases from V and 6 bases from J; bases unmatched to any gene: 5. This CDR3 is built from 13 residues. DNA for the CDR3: TGTGCCAGTAGTACGCAGGGGGCGGGCGAGCAGTACTTC. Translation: CASSTQGAGEQYF.

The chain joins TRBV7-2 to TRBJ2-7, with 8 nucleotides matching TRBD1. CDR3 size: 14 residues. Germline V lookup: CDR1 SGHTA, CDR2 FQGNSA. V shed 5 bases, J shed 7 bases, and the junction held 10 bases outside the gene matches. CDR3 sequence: CASSRGTGSREQYF. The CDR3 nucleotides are TGTGCCAGCAGCCGCGGGACAGGCAGTCGGGAGCAGTACTTC.

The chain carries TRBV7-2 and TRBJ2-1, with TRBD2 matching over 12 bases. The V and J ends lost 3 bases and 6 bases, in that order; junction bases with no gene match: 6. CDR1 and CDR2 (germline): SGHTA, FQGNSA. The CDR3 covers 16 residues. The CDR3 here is CASSLALAGGFNEQFF. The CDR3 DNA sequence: TGTGCCAGCAGCTTGGCACTAGCGGGAGGATTCAATGAGCAGTTCTTC.